These 8 T cell receptor beta chains were all obtained from the same sample, sequenced in a study of T cells in Graves' hyperthyroidism and ophthalmopathy. RNA transcripts were the template for amplifying TCR beta CDR3 regions. The TCR CDR3 was amplified in a first-round RT-PCR using the HTBI primer set. TCRdb recomputed calls from the multiplex PCR reads with MiXCR, one row per CDR3 protein. The sample has 200,000 to 250,000 distinct CDR3 sequences; approximately 17% are singletons. Sequenced material: blood. These receptors came from a man between 45 and 60 years old with Graves' hyperthyroidism.

This chain links TRBV20-1 with TRBJ1-6; D not resolved. Trimming stripped 6 bases from V and 6 bases from J, with 18 bases between. The CDR3 is 15 amino acids. Germline CDR1 is DFQATT and CDR2 is SNEGSKA (reference sequence). This CDR3 reads CSAEPVGSGNSPLHF. The CDR3 nucleotides are TGCAGTGCCGAGCCCGTGGGGAGCGGTAATTCACCCCTCCACTTT.

The chain carries TRBV7-2 and TRBJ2-3, with 13 bases identical to TRBD2. The CDR3 runs to 17 residues. Trimming at V came to 4 bases and at J to 2 bases, leaving 6 bases not matched to a gene. Germline-derived CDR1 and CDR2 are SGHTA and FQGNSA. The chain's CDR3 is CASSYWTSGGYTDTQYF. The CDR3 DNA follows: TGTGCCAGCAGCTATTGGACTAGCGGGGGTTACACAGATACGCAGTATTTT.

This clonotype showed up many times. V and J are TRBV6-1 and TRBJ2-1; 15 bases line up with TRBD2. Trimming removed 5 bases from V and 10 bases from J; junction bases left unmatched: 9. Germline V lookup: CDR1 MNHNS, CDR2 SASEGT. CDR3 length: 16 amino acids. CDR3 region: CASSSGLAGGQTEQFF. The CDR3 nucleotides are TGTGCCAGCAGTTCGGGACTAGCGGGAGGCCAAACCGAGCAGTTCTTC.

This clonotype was seen repeatedly, ten times or more. The rearrangement joins TRBV6-1 to TRBJ2-7; weak D call: TRBD1 (5 bases). Germline CDR1 reads MNHNS; CDR2 reads SASEGT. The length of the CDR3 is 14 residues. V lost 2 bases to trimming and J lost 1 base, with 9 bases between them. CDR3 protein: CASSEQGRSYEQYF. CDR3 sequence (DNA): TGTGCCAGCAGTGAACAGGGCAGGTCCTACGAGCAGTACTTC.

This clonotype was detected ten times or more. The genes are TRBV11-2 and TRBJ2-1, with 13 bases matching TRBD2. Germline V CDR1 and CDR2: SGHAT, FQNNGV. V lost 2 bases and J lost 4; bases outside the gene matches: 14. This CDR3 is 20 amino acids long. The CDR3 loop is CASSLYLGQGTSGTYNEQFF. Here the CDR3 DNA reads TGTGCCAGCAGCTTATATCTGGGACAGGGGACTAGCGGGACTTACAATGAGCAGTTCTTC.

This clonotype was recorded a few times. V is TRBV20-1 and J is TRBJ2-3; 8 bases map to TRBD1. The junction had 9 bases not matched to a gene; V was cut back by 5 bases and J by 2 bases. This CDR3 spans 15 amino acids. The germline gives CDR1 DFQATT, CDR2 SNEGSKA (reference sequence). The CDR3 DNA follows: TGCAGTGCTCTCGGACAGGGCGGCAACACAGATACGCAGTATTTT. Its protein product is CSALGQGGNTDTQYF.

This clonotype was seen ten or more times. The chain joins TRBV7-8 to TRBJ1-2, with D hard to call. This CDR3 has 15 amino acids. CDR1 and CDR2 (germline): SGHVS, FQNEAQ. The V end was cut by 1 base, the J end by 2 bases, with 11 bases between. This CDR3 is CASSLVGSSNYGYTF. CDR3 sequence (DNA): TGTGCCAGCAGCTTAGTAGGGAGCAGCAACTATGGCTACACCTTC.

The sample holds many counts of this clonotype. The chain uses TRBV20-1 and TRBJ2-7, with 9 positions matching TRBD1. The CDR3 runs 14 residues. Per germline, CDR1 DFQATT and CDR2 SNEGSKA (reference sequence). With 3 bases clipped from V and 6 bases from J, the junction kept 9 bases outside the gene matches. CDR3 amino acids: CSARKQGAIGEQYF. As DNA, the CDR3 is TGCAGTGCTAGGAAACAGGGGGCGATAGGCGAGCAGTACTTC.